One and the same sample provided the 18 T cell receptor beta chains below, sequenced in a study of cytomegalovirus exposure and HLA in healthy donors. PCR used 60 Vbeta primers and 13 Jbeta primers. Clones were sequenced by immunoSEQ multiplex PCR, and TCRdb holds only the in-frame ones, with some missing. The table lists 110,000 to 150,000 clones, 70% to 85% of them singletons, with around 10% in the top ten. Sequenced sample: PBMCs. These receptor sequences come from a woman in her sixties or seventies in good health and CMV-seropositive.

V is TRBV19 and J is TRBJ2-1, with TRBD2 matching 9 bases. CDR1 and CDR2 (germline): LNHDA, SQIVND (reference sequence). After removal of 3 bases from V and 4 bases from J, the junction contained 19 bases not matched to a gene. CDR3 length: 20 residues. The CDR3 spells CASSIVVGTGRLAGYNEQFF. For the CDR3, the DNA is TGTGCCAGTAGTATTGTAGTAGGGACTGGGCGGCTAGCGGGGTACAATGAGCAGTTCTTC.

This clone appeared a few times. The rearrangement links TRBV7-9 to TRBJ2-2, with no clear D. The V end was cut by 7 bases, the J end by 4 bases, with 19 bases between. Germline V gives CDR1 SEHNR, CDR2 FQNEAQ (reference sequence). CDR3 size: 16 residues. CDR3 sequence (DNA): TGTGCCAGCACCCCTCCCGGGTTTTCCGGCACCGGGGAGCTGTTTTTT. It codes for CASTPPGFSGTGELFF.

The chain employs TRBV5-4 and TRBJ2-3, with 9 nucleotides matching TRBD2. Germline V lookup: CDR1 SGHNT, CDR2 YYREEE (reference sequence). CDR3 size: 14 residues. Trimming took 7 bases from V and 6 from J; bases not matched to a gene: 9. The CDR3 region is CASYAGGKADTQYF. The CDR3 DNA reads as TGTGCCAGCTACGCGGGAGGGAAGGCGGATACGCAGTATTTT.

V is TRBV27 and J is TRBJ2-7; 9 bases line up with TRBD2. The CDR3 has 13 amino acids. Germline lookup yields CDR1 MNHEY and CDR2 SMNVEV (reference sequence). Trimming at V came to 7 bases and at J to 6 bases, leaving 7 bases not matched to a gene. The CDR3 spells CASTRASGTEQYF. In nucleotides, the CDR3 is TGTGCCAGCACCCGGGCTAGCGGGACCGAGCAGTACTTC.

The rearrangement uses TRBV10-1 and TRBJ2-7; 11 nucleotides agree with TRBD2. CDR3 length: 16 amino acids. The germline CDR1 and CDR2 sequences are WNHNN and SYGVQD (reference sequence). With V trimmed by 9 bases and J by 3 bases, 13 bases remained unmatched. Written as DNA, the CDR3 is TGCGCCAGATGTACCGGGACTAGCGGAGGGGTCTACGAGCAGTACTTC. This gives the protein CARCTGTSGGVYEQYF.

V gene TRBV7-2 combines with J gene TRBJ1-4; perhaps TRBD1 as D (5 bases). Germline V gene data show CDR1 as SGHTA and CDR2 as FQGNSA. Trimming stripped 1 base from V and 7 bases from J, with 10 bases between. This CDR3 comprises 14 residues. CDR3: CASSLGGDREKLFF. The CDR3, as DNA: TGTGCCAGCAGCTTAGGGGGGGACCGTGAAAAACTGTTTTTT.

The CDR3 sequence: CASSPRGALAGEADTQYF. The CDR3 DNA sequence: TGTGCCAGCAGCCCCCGGGGGGCACTAGCGGGAGAGGCAGATACGCAGTATTTT. The rearrangement joins TRBV7-8 to TRBJ2-3; 11 bases line up with TRBD2. The germline V gene encodes CDR1 SGHVS and CDR2 FQNEAQ. The V segment lost 5 bases and the J segment 4 bases; nucleotides outside the gene matches: 14. This CDR3 comprises 18 residues.

The J gene is TRBJ2-5, the V gene TRBV6-6; 9 bases fit TRBD1. The J call is in doubt because the DNA end fits TRBJ2-7 better. The length of the CDR3 is 13 residues. The germline V gene has CDR1 MNHNY and CDR2 SVGAGI (reference sequence). CDR3 DNA sequence: TGTGCCAGCGGGCGGGACAGGGCCTACGAGCAGTACTTC. Protein product: CASGRDRAYEQYF.

The gene calls are TRBV6-7 and TRBJ2-7; 10 nucleotides align to TRBD2. TRBV6-7 carries the ORF label, with uncertain function. This CDR3 has 18 residues. V shed 2 bases, J shed 4 bases, and the junction held 14 bases outside the gene matches. CDR3 nucleotide sequence: TGTGCCAGCAGTTACGATTGGCTAGCGGGAGTGGGGTTTTACGAGCAGTACTTC. Translated: CASSYDWLAGVGFYEQYF.

The chain employs TRBV6-6 and TRBJ2-7; D remains unclear. The V end lost 3 bases, the J end lost 9 bases, and 9 bases lay between the germline ends. The CDR3 loop spans 11 amino acids. Per germline, CDR1 MNHNY and CDR2 SVGAGI (reference sequence). This CDR3 is CASSYSIGQYF. In nucleotides, the CDR3 is TGTGCCAGCAGTTATTCCATCGGGCAGTACTTC.

The genes are TRBV4-2 and TRBJ2-7; 7 bases line up with TRBD2. CDR1 and CDR2 (germline): LGHNA, YNFKEQ. V lost 1 base, J lost 7 bases, and 7 bases stayed unmatched. The CDR3 runs 14 residues. CDR3 sequence (DNA): TGTGCCAGCAGCCAAGCGCCGGGACTAAAGGAGCAGTACTTC. Translation: CASSQAPGLKEQYF.

This clone has a handful of counts. The chain employs TRBV10-2 and TRBJ2-7, with 9 bases identical to TRBD2. This CDR3 is built from 15 residues. In germline, CDR1 is WSHSY, CDR2 SAAADI. Losses at the gene ends were 0 bases for V and 2 bases for J; bases not matched to a gene: 2. This CDR3 is CASSESSSGTYEQYF. The CDR3, as DNA: TGCGCCAGCAGTGAGTCGTCTAGCGGGACCTACGAGCAGTACTTC.

This chain uses TRBV29-1 with TRBJ2-2; TRBD1 matches at 7 bases. The V segment lost 3 bases and the J segment 6 bases; nucleotides outside the gene matches: 4. CDR1 SQVTM and CDR2 ANQGSEA come from the germline V gene. This CDR3 is 13 amino acids long. In nucleotides, the CDR3 is TGCAGCGTTGACCGAACAGGGGCCGGGGAGCTGTTTTTT. Its translation: CSVDRTGAGELFF.

A single count supports this clone. The chain carries TRBV29-1 and TRBJ2-1; tentatively, D is TRBD2 (6 bases). Trimming took 3 bases from V and 1 from J, leaving 10 bases between them. The CDR3 totals 14 residues. CDR1 SQVTM and CDR2 ANQGSEA come from the germline V gene. Here the CDR3 DNA reads TGCAGCGTTGAGTCCGGGAGTTCCTACAATGAGCAGTTCTTC. Its protein is CSVESGSSYNEQFF.

The rearrangement uses TRBV19 and TRBJ2-1; 9 positions agree with TRBD2. Germline CDR1 LNHDA, CDR2 SQIVND (reference sequence). The CDR3 spans 14 residues. The V gene end was trimmed by 7 bases and the J gene end by 3 bases; junction bases not matched to a gene: 4. The DNA for the CDR3 is TGTGCCAGTACCTTAGCGGGAGTCTACAATGAGCAGTTCTTC. It translates to CASTLAGVYNEQFF.

The rearrangement links TRBV15 to TRBJ1-5, with no clear D. The CDR3 is 14 amino acids. V was cut by 0 bases and J by 0 bases, with 3 bases left in between. Germline V gives CDR1 LNHNV, CDR2 YYDKDF (reference sequence). The DNA of the CDR3 is TGTGCCACCAGCAGAGATTATAGCAATCAGCCCCAGCATTTT. Residues: CATSRDYSNQPQHF.

The V gene is TRBV28, the J gene TRBJ1-2, with TRBD1 identical over 10 bases. J gave up 7 bases and V 2 bases, and 7 bases lay outside the gene matches. The CDR3 is made up of 15 amino acids. The V gene's germline CDR1 is MDHEN and CDR2 SYDVKM. CDR3 nucleotide sequence: TGTGCCAGCAGTTTACTGGACAGGGGGGCCCGTGGCTACACCTTC. Protein sequence: CASSLLDRGARGYTF.

The V and J genes are TRBV10-3 and TRBJ2-7; 14 nucleotides match TRBD2. Trimming at V came to 5 bases and at J to 5 bases, leaving 8 bases not matched to a gene. CDR1 is ENHRY, CDR2 SYGVKD, per germline. CDR3 size: 16 residues. The CDR3, as DNA: TGTGCCATCAGTAGAGACGCGGGACTAGCGGGAGACGAGCAGTACTTC. Translation gives CAISRDAGLAGDEQYF.